The next 18 T cell receptor beta chains were all read from a single sample in a study of Siglec-9 on CD8 T cells in melanoma. Assay: immunoSEQ multiplex PCR; the TCRdb copy retains only in-frame clones and omits some. The table records about 30,000 clones, more than 80% of them present only once. The sample was Siglec-9- CD8+ T cells sorted from blood. The receptors come from a human donor in good health.

CDR3 amino acids: CASSYSAGELFF. CDR3 in DNA: TGTGCCAGCAGTTACAGTGCCGGGGAGCTGTTTTTT. The chain joins TRBV6-5 to TRBJ2-2; D not certain. CDR1 is MNHEY and CDR2 is SVGAGI in the germline V gene. The V end was cut by 2 bases, the J end by 6 bases, with 4 bases between. The CDR3 totals 12 residues.

DNA for the CDR3: TGTGCCAGCAGGGCAGGGGAAAACTATGGCTACACCTTC. Residues: CASRAGENYGYTF. The chain has TRBV27 and TRBJ1-2, with D possibly being TRBD1 (6 bases). V was pared by 6 bases and J by 2 bases, with 10 bases between. The CDR3 totals 13 residues. Germline V gives CDR1 MNHEY, CDR2 SMNVEV (reference sequence).

The gene calls are TRBV7-9 and TRBJ2-2; perhaps TRBD1 as D (5 bases). Trimming removed 10 bases at V and 6 bases at J, with 24 bases between. Per the germline V gene, CDR1 is SEHNR and CDR2 is FQNEAQ (reference sequence). The CDR3 extends over 16 amino acids. CDR3 amino acids: CAILLVDTKDPGELFF. The CDR3, as DNA: TGTGCCATTCTACTCGTGGACACCAAGGACCCCGGGGAGCTGTTTTTT. The full variable domain, completed using reference TRBV7-9 and TRBJ2-2, is DTGVSQNPRHKITKRGQNVTFRCDPISEHNRLYWYRQTLGQGPEFLTYFQNEAQLEKSRLLSDRFSAERPKGSFSTLEIQRTEQGDSAMYLCAILLVDTKDPGELFFGEGSRLTVL.

This sequence joins TRBV6-1 and TRBJ2-1; D perhaps matches TRBD1 (6 bases). CDR1 is MNHNS and CDR2 is SASEGT in the germline V gene. V lost 10 bases and J lost 7, with 17 bases in between. The CDR3 is made up of 13 amino acids. CDR3 in DNA: TGTGCCACCACAGGGAGTGGCCTTAATGAGCAGTTCTTC. Amino acid sequence: CATTGSGLNEQFF.

This chain joins TRBV9 and TRBJ2-3, with D perhaps TRBD2 (5 bases). Germline V gene data show CDR1 as SGDLS and CDR2 as YYNGEE. Deletions cut 1 base from V and 2 bases from J, with 14 bases between. The CDR3 has 16 amino acids. In DNA form, the CDR3 reads TGTGCCAGCAGCGTACAAGAGCGGACTTTCACAGATACGCAGTATTTT. It is translated as CASSVQERTFTDTQYF.

This clone has a single count. The chain uses TRBV7-9 and TRBJ2-7; TRBD1 matches at 9 bases. The CDR3 totals 13 residues. V gave up 5 bases and J gave up 7 bases; unmatched junction bases: 6. CDR1 is SEHNR, CDR2 FQNEAQ, per germline (reference sequence). CDR3 sequence (DNA): TGTGCCAGCAGCGGCGGGACAGGGTATGAGCAGTACTTC. This translates into CASSGGTGYEQYF. Supplemented by reference TRBV7-9 and TRBJ2-7, the full variable domain reads DTGVSQNPRHKITKRGQNVTFRCDPISEHNRLYWYRQTLGQGPEFLTYFQNEAQLEKSRLLSDRFSAERPKGSFSTLEIQRTEQGDSAMYLCASSGGTGYEQYFGPGTRLTVT.

The gene calls are TRBV9 and TRBJ2-2; 9 positions agree with TRBD2. V lost 5 bases to trimming and J lost 6 bases; unmatched junction nucleotides: 5. Looked up from germline, CDR1 is SGDLS and CDR2 is YYNGEE. The CDR3 has 14 residues. CDR3 sequence reads: CASRPSGDPGELFF. The CDR3 DNA follows: TGTGCCAGCAGGCCTAGCGGGGATCCCGGGGAGCTGTTTTTT.

The chain employs TRBV5-6 and TRBJ1-4; possible D gene TRBD1, 5 bases. From germline, CDR1 is SGHDT and CDR2 YYEEEE. V lost 1 base and J 8 bases, leaving 18 bases between the germline ends. The CDR3 has 16 residues. CDR3 amino acids: CASSLTQGGRNEKLFF. Here the CDR3 DNA reads TGTGCCAGCAGCTTGACCCAGGGCGGTCGGAACGAAAAACTGTTTTTT.

This clone was picked up a small number of times. The V and J genes are TRBV29-1 and TRBJ2-1, with no clear D. Trimming took 6 bases from V and 5 from J, leaving 8 bases between them. The CDR3 consists of 11 residues. Germline assignment: CDR1 SQVTM and CDR2 ANQGSEA. In DNA, the CDR3 is TGCAGCGTCCCCTCAAACAATGAGCAGTTCTTC. It specifies CSVPSNNEQFF.

V gene TRBV19 combines with J gene TRBJ2-3, with 7 nucleotides matching TRBD2. J lost 6 bases, V lost 7 bases, and 13 bases had no gene match. This CDR3 has 15 amino acids. Germline V CDR1 and CDR2: LNHDA, SQIVND (reference sequence). This chain's CDR3 is CASTPQAGLSDTQYF. CDR3 bases: TGTGCCAGTACCCCCCAAGCGGGATTGAGTGATACGCAGTATTTT.

The chain uses TRBV29-1 and TRBJ2-7; D unresolved. Germline lookup yields CDR1 SQVTM and CDR2 ANQGSEA. With 5 bases removed from V and 2 bases from J, the gap between germline ends came to 10 bases. The CDR3 spans 12 residues. CDR3 in DNA: TGCAGCGTTTTCGTAAGCACCTACGAGCAGTACTTC. The encoded protein is CSVFVSTYEQYF.

The rearrangement links TRBV7-9 to TRBJ1-2; D is unresolved. The ends were cut back, 1 base at V and 13 bases at J, with 10 bases in the middle. CDR3 length equals 11 residues. Germline V gene data show CDR1 as SEHNR and CDR2 as FQNEAQ (reference sequence). The CDR3 sequence: CASSLDVSGTF. The CDR3 nucleotides read TGTGCCAGCAGCTTAGACGTCAGTGGCACCTTC.

The V call is TRBV19, the J call TRBJ1-4; 9 bases match TRBD1. V lost 8 bases, J lost 6 bases, and 7 bases stayed unmatched. The CDR3 is 14 amino acids. Looked up from germline, CDR1 is LNHDA and CDR2 is SQIVND (reference sequence). The CDR3 nucleotides read TGTGCCAGTGCTAACCGGGACAGGGATGAAAAACTGTTTTTT. Amino acid sequence: CASANRDRDEKLFF.

This clone was picked up one time. The chain recombines TRBV5-1 with TRBJ2-7, with D possibly matching TRBD1 (6 bases). V lost 0 bases, J lost 4 bases, and 11 bases lay in between. The length of the CDR3 is 14 residues. The germline gives CDR1 SGHRS, CDR2 YFSETQ. The CDR3 DNA follows: TGCGCCAGCAGCTTGGGGACAGCCTTATACGAGCAGTACTTC. This encodes CASSLGTALYEQYF.

This chain links TRBV5-5 with TRBJ1-1, with D maybe TRBD1 (6 bases). Trimming removed 1 base at V and 4 bases at J, with 17 bases between. The CDR3 totals 16 residues. CDR1 is SGHKS and CDR2 is YYEKEE in the germline V gene (reference sequence). CDR3 in amino acids: CASSLQGIDPSTEAFF. In nucleotides, the CDR3 is TGTGCCAGCAGCTTGCAGGGGATCGATCCGAGCACTGAAGCTTTCTTT.

The gene calls are TRBV19 and TRBJ1-5; TRBD1 matches at 8 bases. V gave up 3 bases and J gave up 2 bases; unmatched junction bases: 0. Germline V gene lookup returns CDR1 LNHDA and CDR2 SQIVND (reference sequence). The CDR3 has 14 amino acids. As DNA, the CDR3 is TGTGCCAGTAGTATGACAGGGGGCAATCAGCCCCAGCATTTT. This codes for CASSMTGGNQPQHF.

The V gene is TRBV11-2, the J gene TRBJ1-4; the D gene is possibly TRBD1 (5 bases). Germline CDR1 SGHAT, CDR2 FQNNGV. The ends were cut back, 3 bases at V and 5 bases at J, with 7 bases in the middle. The length of the CDR3 is 13 residues. CDR3 amino acids: CASSLGVNEKLFF. The CDR3 DNA reads TGTGCCAGCAGCTTGGGGGTGAATGAAAAACTGTTTTTT.

The chain joins TRBV30 to TRBJ2-1; 15 bases are a match to TRBD2. CDR3 length: 18 amino acids. The germline V gene has CDR1 GTSNPN and CDR2 SVGIG (reference sequence). V was pared by 4 bases and J by 5 bases, with 12 bases of the junction left unmatched. CDR3 DNA: TGTGCCTGGACGGATCCCGGGACTAGCGGGAGGCCAGACAATGAGCAGTTCTTC. Its protein is CAWTDPGTSGRPDNEQFF. Combining the CDR3 with reference TRBV30 and TRBJ2-1 gives the whole variable domain SQTIHQWPATLVQPVGSPLSLECTVEGTSNPNLYWYRQAAGRGLQLLFYSVGIGQISSEVPQNLSASRPQDRQFILSSKKLLLSDSGFYLCAWTDPGTSGRPDNEQFFGPGTRLTVL.